This T cell receptor (beta chain) appears in the sequencing data of a study of T cell repertoires in cytomegalovirus infection. Whole-study context: Both CMV infection and a matching HLA type were indicated by public TCR beta signatures. Study-wide results and caveats: Predominance within the ex vivo response was attributable to HLA-C-restricted CMV-specific TCR beta clonotypes.

TCRdb called the reads again in MiXCR, with one record for every CDR3 protein. The data contain fewer than 1,000,000 distinct CDR3 sequences, roughly a third of them seen just once; the ten biggest clones take up under 15%. Details on this clonotype: Its target is not known. Germline and junction disagree at one end, which may indicate a read error.

Germline values: CDR1 MNHEY, CDR2 SVGEGT. This CDR3 contains 16 residues. This sample comprised cultured CD8+ T cells from PBMCs, obtained from culture after CMV antigen stimulation. The source of this sequence is a human donor in good health (CMV status not recorded). Some clones in this sample may be carry-over from other donors' samples. The chain uses TRBV6-2 or TRBV6-3 and TRBJ2-6, with TRBD1 identical over 8 bases. The CDR3 loop reads CVSSGTGYSGANVLTF. Written as DNA, the CDR3 is TGTGTCAGCTCGGGGACAGGTTACTCTGGGGCCAACGTCCTGACTTTC.